This T cell receptor (beta chain) is from a study of blood T cells in healthy people across ages. Germline assignment: CDR1 SQVTM and CDR2 ANQGSEA. The CDR3 spans 15 residues. V was trimmed by 0 bases and J by 2 bases, leaving 13 bases between them. It was with a sample-barcoded 5' primer and a J-beta primer mix that a second PCR of about 6 to 12 cycles was run. TCRdb ran MiXCR on the 5' RACE reads and lists one entry per CDR3 protein. The table has about 780,000 distinct CDR3 sequences, roughly 26% seen once. This sample also appeared in a second study, on T cells of mothers and their children.

V and J are TRBV29-1 and TRBJ1-1; no clear D gene. The origin of this receptor is a boy younger than 18 in good health. Sequencing used blood. The CDR3 sequence is CSVEEDGRSNTEAFF. The CDR3 DNA follows: TGCAGCGTTGAAGAGGACGGCAGGAGCAACACTGAAGCTTTCTTT. The variable domain in full, with the rest retrieved from reference TRBV29-1 and TRBJ1-1, is SAVISQKPSRDICQRGTSLTIQCQVDSQVTMMFWYRQQPGQSLTLIATANQGSEATYESGFVIDKFPISRPNLTFSTLTVSNMSPEDSSIYLCSVEEDGRSNTEAFFGQGTRLTVV.